This TCR beta chain emerged from a study of shared clonotypes between healthy human individuals. Measured with immunoSEQ multiplex PCR; TCRdb has only the in-frame clones, and not every one. Among 2 million to 2.5 million clones listed, under 95% were seen once. CDR3 length: 14 residues. Germline trimming cut 5 bases from V and 5 bases from J; bases unmatched to any gene: 6. CDR1 and CDR2 from the germline V gene are MNHNS and SASEGT. The J gene is TRBJ2-5, the V gene TRBV6-1; 9 positions match TRBD1. The source of this sequence is a man between 18 and 29 years old in good health. Some clones in this sample may be carry-over from other donors' samples. The sample consisted of naive CD4+ T cells from PBMCs. Indicated subset: CD45RA+ positively selected. This chain's CDR3 is CASSPRTGDETQYF. CDR3 in DNA: TGTGCCAGCAGTCCCAGGACAGGGGACGAGACCCAGTACTTC.